The 5 T cell receptor beta chains in this list originate from one sample, sequenced in a study of T cells after yellow fever vaccination. TCRdb reanalysed the 5' RACE reads using MiXCR and keeps one entry per CDR3 protein. The sample has some 320,000 distinct CDR3 sequences; roughly 9% are singletons. The sequencing used CD4+ T cells sorted from PBMCs, collected 5 days after the yellow fever booster vaccination. These receptor sequences come from a man aged 18 to 35 who received the YFV17D yellow fever vaccine.

This clonotype was observed a handful of times. J is TRBJ1-4 and V is TRBV2; no clear D. Trimming took off 7 bases at V and 7 bases at J, with 10 bases between the two ends. The CDR3 runs to 12 residues. CDR1 is SNHLY, CDR2 FYNNEI, per germline. The chain's CDR3 is CASNRAAEKLFF. The CDR3 DNA follows: TGTGCCAGCAACCGGGCAGCTGAAAAACTGTTTTTT.

Many counts were recorded for this clonotype. This chain connects TRBV4-3 to TRBJ2-3; tentative D call: TRBD2 (7 bases). V was shortened by 4 bases and J by 2 bases, with 19 bases between the two germline ends. The CDR3 runs 17 residues. Germline V gives CDR1 LGHNA, CDR2 YSLEER. CDR3 amino acids: CASSRGGAPPITDTQYF. The DNA of the CDR3 is TGCGCCAGCAGCCGCGGGGGCGCACCACCGATCACAGATACGCAGTATTTT.

The V gene is TRBV12-2, the J gene TRBJ2-1; TRBD2, the table's D call, lacks a check against the DNA. TRBV12-2 is described as a pseudogene. This CDR3 is 18 amino acids long. The CDR3 is CASRHRDYCLSSYNEQFF. The CDR3 DNA is TGTGCAAGTCGACATCGGGACTACTGCTTAAGCTCCTACAATGAGCAGTTCTTC.

In nucleotides, the CDR3 is TGTGCCAGCTCCGGGGCCAGCAATCAGCCCCAGCATTTT. Its protein is CASSGASNQPQHF. The chain is built from TRBV18 and TRBJ1-5; D may be TRBD1 (5 bases). CDR3 length: 13 amino acids. Germline CDR1 reads KGHSH; CDR2 reads LQKENI. V dropped 6 bases and J dropped 1 base, with 7 bases sitting between them.

V usage is TRBV5-5 and J usage is TRBJ2-5; 7 bases line up with TRBD2. This CDR3 comprises 16 residues. Germline CDR1 and CDR2: SGHKS and YYEKEE (reference sequence). J lost 4 bases, V lost 2 bases, and 11 bases had no gene match. The CDR3 here is CASSFRTSGLGETQYF. The CDR3 DNA sequence: TGTGCCAGCAGCTTCCGGACTAGTGGGTTAGGAGAGACCCAGTACTTC.